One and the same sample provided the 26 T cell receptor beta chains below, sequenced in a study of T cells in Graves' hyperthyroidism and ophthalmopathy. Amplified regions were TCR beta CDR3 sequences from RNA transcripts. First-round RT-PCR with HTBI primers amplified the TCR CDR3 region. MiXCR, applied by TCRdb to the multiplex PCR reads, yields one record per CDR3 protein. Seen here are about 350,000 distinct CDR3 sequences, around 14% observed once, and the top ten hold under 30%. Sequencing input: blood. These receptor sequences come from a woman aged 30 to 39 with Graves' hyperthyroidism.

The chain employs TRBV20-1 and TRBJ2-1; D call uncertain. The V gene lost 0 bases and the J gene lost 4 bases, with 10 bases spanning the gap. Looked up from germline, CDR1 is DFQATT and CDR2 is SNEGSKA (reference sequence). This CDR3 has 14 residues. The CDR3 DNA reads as TGCAGTGCTAGAGATATGGGCGGATACAATGAGCAGTTCTTC. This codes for CSARDMGGYNEQFF.

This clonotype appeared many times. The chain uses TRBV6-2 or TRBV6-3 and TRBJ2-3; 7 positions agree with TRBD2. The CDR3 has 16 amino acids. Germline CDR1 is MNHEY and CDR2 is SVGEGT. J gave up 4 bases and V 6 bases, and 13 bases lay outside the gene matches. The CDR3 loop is CASSPAVIAGPDTQYF. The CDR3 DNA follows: TGTGCCAGCAGCCCCGCGGTGATAGCGGGTCCAGATACGCAGTATTTT.

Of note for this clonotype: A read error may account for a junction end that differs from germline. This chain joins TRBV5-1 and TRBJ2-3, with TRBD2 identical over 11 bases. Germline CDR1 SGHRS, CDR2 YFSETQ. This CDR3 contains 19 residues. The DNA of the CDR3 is TGTGCCAGCAGGAAAGACCTCCCTTTACTAGCGGGAGAGACAGATACGCAGTATTTT. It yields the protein CASRKDLPLLAGETDTQYF.

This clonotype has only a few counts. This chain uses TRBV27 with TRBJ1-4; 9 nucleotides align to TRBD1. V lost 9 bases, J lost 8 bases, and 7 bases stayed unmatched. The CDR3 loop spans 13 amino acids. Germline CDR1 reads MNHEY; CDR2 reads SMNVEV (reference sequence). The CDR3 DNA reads TGTGCCAGTACAGGGGGCGCTCGGGAAAAACTGTTTTTT. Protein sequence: CASTGGAREKLFF.

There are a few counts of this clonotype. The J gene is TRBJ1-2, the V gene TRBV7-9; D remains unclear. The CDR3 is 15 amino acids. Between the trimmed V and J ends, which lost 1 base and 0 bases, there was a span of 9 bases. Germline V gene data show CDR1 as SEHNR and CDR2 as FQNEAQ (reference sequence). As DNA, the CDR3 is TGTGCCAGCAGCTTAGGCCAGTCAGCTAACTATGGCTACACCTTC. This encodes CASSLGQSANYGYTF.

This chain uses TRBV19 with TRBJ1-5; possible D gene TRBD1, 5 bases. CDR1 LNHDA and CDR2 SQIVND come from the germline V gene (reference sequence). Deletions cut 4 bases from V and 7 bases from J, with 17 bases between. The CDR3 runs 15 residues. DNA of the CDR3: TGTGCCAGTAGTACGACGGGGGGGTTTGGCCAGCCCCAGCATTTT. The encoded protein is CASSTTGGFGQPQHF.

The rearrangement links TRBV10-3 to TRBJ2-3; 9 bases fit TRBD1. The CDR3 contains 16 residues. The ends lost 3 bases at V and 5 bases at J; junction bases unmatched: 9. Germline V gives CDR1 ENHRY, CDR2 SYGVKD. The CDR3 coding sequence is TGTGCCATCAGTGACCCTGGACAGGGGAGTAGAGATACGCAGTATTTT. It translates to CAISDPGQGSRDTQYF.

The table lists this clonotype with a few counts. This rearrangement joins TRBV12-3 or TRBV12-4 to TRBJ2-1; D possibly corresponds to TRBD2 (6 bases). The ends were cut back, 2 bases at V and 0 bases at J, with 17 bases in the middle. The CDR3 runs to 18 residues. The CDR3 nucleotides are TGTGCCAGCAGTTTAATCGGCCGGGGGTTGTACTCCTACAATGAGCAGTTCTTC. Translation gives CASSLIGRGLYSYNEQFF.

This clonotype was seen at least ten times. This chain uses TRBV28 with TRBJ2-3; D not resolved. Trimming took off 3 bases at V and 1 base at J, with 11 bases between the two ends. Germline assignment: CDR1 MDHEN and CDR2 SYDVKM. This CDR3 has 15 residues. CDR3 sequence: CASSFMGGRTDTQYF. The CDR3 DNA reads TGTGCCAGCAGTTTTATGGGCGGTCGCACAGATACGCAGTATTTT.

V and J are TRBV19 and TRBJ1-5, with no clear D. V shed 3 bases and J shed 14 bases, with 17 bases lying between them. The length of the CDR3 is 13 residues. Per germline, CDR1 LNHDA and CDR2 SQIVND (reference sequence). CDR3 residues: CASSIEGGLEKHF. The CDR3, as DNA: TGTGCCAGTAGTATTGAAGGCGGGCTAGAAAAGCATTTT.

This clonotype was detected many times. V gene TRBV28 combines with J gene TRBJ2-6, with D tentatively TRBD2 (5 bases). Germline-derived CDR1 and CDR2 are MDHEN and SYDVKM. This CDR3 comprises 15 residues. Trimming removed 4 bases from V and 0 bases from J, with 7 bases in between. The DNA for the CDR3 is TGTGCCAGCAGTTACGGGGTCTCTGGGGCCAACGTCCTGACTTTC. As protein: CASSYGVSGANVLTF.

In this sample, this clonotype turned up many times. CDR3 loop: CSGELRRLAVQTQYF. In DNA, the CDR3 is TGCAGCGGCGAGCTCCGCCGACTAGCGGTCCAGACCCAGTACTTC. V gene TRBV20-1 combines with J gene TRBJ2-5; 9 nucleotides align to TRBD2. The CDR3 loop spans 15 amino acids. The V gene's germline CDR1 is DFQATT and CDR2 SNEGSKA (reference sequence).

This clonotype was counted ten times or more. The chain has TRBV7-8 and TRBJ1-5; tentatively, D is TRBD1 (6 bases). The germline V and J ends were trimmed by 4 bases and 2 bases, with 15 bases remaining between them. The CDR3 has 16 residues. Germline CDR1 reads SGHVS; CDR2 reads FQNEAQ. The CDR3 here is CASSSDSSRGNQPQHF. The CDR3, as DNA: TGTGCCAGCAGCTCGGACAGCTCCAGGGGCAATCAGCCCCAGCATTTT.

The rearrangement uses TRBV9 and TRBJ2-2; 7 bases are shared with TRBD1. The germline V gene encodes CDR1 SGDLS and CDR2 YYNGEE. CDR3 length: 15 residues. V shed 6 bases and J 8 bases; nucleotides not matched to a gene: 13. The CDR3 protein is CASNEGQRDHGELFF. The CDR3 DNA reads TGTGCCAGCAACGAGGGACAGAGAGATCATGGGGAGCTGTTTTTT.

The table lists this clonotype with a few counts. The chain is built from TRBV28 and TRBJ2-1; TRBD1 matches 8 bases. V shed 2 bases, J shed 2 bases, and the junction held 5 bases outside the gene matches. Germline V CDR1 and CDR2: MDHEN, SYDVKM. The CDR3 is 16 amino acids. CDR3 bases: TGTGCCAGCAGTTTAAGGACAGGGCATACCTACAATGAGCAGTTCTTC. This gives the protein CASSLRTGHTYNEQFF. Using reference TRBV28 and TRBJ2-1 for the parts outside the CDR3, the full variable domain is DVKVTQSSRYLVKRTGEKVFLECVQDMDHENMFWYRQDPGLGLRLIYFSYDVKMKEKGDIPEGYSVSREKKERFSLILESASTNQTSMYLCASSLRTGHTYNEQFFGPGTRLTVL.

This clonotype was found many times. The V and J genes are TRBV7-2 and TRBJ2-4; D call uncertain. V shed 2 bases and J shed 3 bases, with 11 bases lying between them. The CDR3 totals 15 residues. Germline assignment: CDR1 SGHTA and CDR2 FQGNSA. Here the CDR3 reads CASSLLDGHKNIQYF. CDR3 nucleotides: TGTGCCAGCAGCTTACTAGACGGGCACAAAAACATTCAGTACTTC.

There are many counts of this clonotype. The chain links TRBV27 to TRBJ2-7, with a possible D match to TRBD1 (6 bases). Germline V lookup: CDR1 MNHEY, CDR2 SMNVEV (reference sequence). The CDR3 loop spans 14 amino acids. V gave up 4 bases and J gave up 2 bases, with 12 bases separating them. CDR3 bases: TGTGCCAGCAGTTCCTACTCAGGGGCCTACGAGCAGTACTTC. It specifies CASSSYSGAYEQYF.

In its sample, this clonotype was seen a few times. CDR3 in amino acids: CASSYSIHSAVKTGELFF. CDR3 nucleotide sequence: TGTGCCAGCAGTTACTCGATACACTCGGCGGTGAAAACCGGGGAGCTGTTTTTT. This sequence joins TRBV6-5 and TRBJ2-2; D is unresolved. The CDR3 length is 18 residues. V was pared by 0 bases and J by 5 bases, with 19 bases between. Germline assignment: CDR1 MNHEY and CDR2 SVGAGI.

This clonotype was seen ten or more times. CDR3 region: CAWSVPGQGEKLFF. In nucleotides, the CDR3 is TGTGCCTGGAGTGTACCCGGGCAGGGGGAAAAACTGTTTTTT. V and J are TRBV30 and TRBJ1-4; D might be TRBD1 (6 bases). Trimming left V 0 bases short and J 8 bases short, with 13 bases between. CDR3 size: 14 residues. Germline V gives CDR1 GTSNPN, CDR2 SVGIG (reference sequence).

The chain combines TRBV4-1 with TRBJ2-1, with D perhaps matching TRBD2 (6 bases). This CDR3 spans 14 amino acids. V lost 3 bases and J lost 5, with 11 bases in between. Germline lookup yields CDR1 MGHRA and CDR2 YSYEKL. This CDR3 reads CASSQERADNEQFF. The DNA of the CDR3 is TGCGCCAGCAGCCAGGAGCGGGCCGACAATGAGCAGTTCTTC.

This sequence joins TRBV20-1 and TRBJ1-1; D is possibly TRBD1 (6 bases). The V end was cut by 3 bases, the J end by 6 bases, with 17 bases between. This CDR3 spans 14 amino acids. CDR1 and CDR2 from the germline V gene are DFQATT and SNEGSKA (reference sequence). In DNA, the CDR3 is TGCAGTGCTAGCGGGGCACAGGGAGGGGCTGAAGCTTTCTTT. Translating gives CSASGAQGGAEAFF.

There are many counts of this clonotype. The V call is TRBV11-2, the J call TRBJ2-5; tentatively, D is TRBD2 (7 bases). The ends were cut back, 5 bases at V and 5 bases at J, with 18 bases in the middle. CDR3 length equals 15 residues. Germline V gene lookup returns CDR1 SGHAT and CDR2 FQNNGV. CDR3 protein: CASSGGGGGRETQYF. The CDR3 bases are TGTGCCAGCAGCGGGGGGGGCGGAGGGAGGGAGACCCAGTACTTC.

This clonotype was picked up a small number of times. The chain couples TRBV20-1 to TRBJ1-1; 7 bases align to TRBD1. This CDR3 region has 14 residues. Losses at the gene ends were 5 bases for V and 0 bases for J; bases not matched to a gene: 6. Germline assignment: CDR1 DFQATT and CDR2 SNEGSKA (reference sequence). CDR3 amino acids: CSACSGQLNTEAFF. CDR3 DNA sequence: TGCAGTGCTTGCTCGGGACAGCTGAACACTGAAGCTTTCTTT.

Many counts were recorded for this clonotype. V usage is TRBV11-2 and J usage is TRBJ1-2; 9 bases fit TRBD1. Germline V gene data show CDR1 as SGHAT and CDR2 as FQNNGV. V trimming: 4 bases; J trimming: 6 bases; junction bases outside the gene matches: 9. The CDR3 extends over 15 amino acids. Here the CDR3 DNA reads TGTGCCAGCAGCTCAATCAAGGGGACAGGGAATGGCTACACCTTC. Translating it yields CASSSIKGTGNGYTF.

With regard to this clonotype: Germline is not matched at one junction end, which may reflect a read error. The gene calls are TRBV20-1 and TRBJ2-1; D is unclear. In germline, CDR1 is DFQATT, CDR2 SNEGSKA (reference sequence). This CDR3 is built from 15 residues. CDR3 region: CSARELWVSYNEQFF. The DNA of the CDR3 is TGCAGTGCTCGAGAACTATGGGTCTCCTACAATGAGCAGTTCTTC.

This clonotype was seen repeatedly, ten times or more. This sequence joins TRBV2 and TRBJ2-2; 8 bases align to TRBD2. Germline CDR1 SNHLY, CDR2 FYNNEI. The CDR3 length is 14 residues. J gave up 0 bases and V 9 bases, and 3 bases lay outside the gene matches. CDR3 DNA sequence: TGTGCCAGTGGAGCGGGAGCGAACACCGGGGAGCTGTTTTTT. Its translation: CASGAGANTGELFF.